This T cell receptor (beta chain) was documented in a study of T cells in Graves' hyperthyroidism and ophthalmopathy. Amplification of TCR beta CDR3 regions used RNA as the template. During a first-round RT-PCR of the TCR CDR3, the HTBI primer set was used. One entry per CDR3 protein, called by TCRdb with MiXCR from the multiplex PCR reads. This table holds hundreds of thousands of distinct CDR3 sequences, more than 30% found once. Notes on the study in general: Model output signaled ophthalmopathy a median 6.5 months ahead of onset. Ophthalmopathy was distinguished from stable hyperthyroidism by 13 V-J signatures. In blood, most of the thyroid clonotypes expanded above 0.001 were also present.

The patients, who ranged from 18 to 65 in age, presented with newly diagnosed hyperthyroidism lasting under 2 months. Remarks on this clonotype: Its specificity is unknown.

This clonotype was sampled from a man younger than 30 with Graves' hyperthyroidism. The specimen was blood.

DNA of the CDR3: TGTGCCAGCAGCCTCACCTATAACTCTGGAAACACCATATATTTT. This sequence encodes CASSLTYNSGNTIYF. The rearrangement uses TRBV7-2 and TRBJ1-3; D uncertain. The CDR3 loop spans 15 amino acids. V gave up 5 bases and J gave up 0 bases, with 11 bases separating them. Germline V lookup: CDR1 SGHTA, CDR2 FQGNSA.